This is a list of T cell receptor beta chains from one sample in a study of chemoradiotherapy in HPV16-positive cancers. Sequencing was performed with immunoSEQ multiplex PCR; in TCRdb, only in-frame clones are kept and a portion is missing. The sample has thousands of clones, 88% seen once; the top ten hold approximately 30%. Sample: blood, taken from a patient who underwent chemoradiotherapy. All receptors come from a human donor with HPV-associated anogenital cancer. CDR3s include the opening cysteine and the closing phenylalanine or tryptophan. A D gene is named only where the DNA matches it firmly. Some rows have no size entry. The others give once, few or many, or a class for an expanded clone.

j_gene	abundance	v_gene	d_gene	CDR3aa	CDR3nt
TRBJ2-7	NA	TRBV5-6	NA	CASSPMGGPSYEQYF	TGTGCCAGCAGTCCCATGGGCGGGCCCTCCTACGAGCAGTACTTC
TRBJ1-2	NA	TRBV7-9	NA	CASSRNPIYGYTF	TGTGCCAGCAGCAGGAATCCGATTTATGGCTACACCTTC
TRBJ1-6	NA	TRBV28	NA	CASSLGKTHSPLHF	TGTGCCAGCAGTTTAGGGAAAACACATTCACCCCTCCACTTT
TRBJ2-1	NA	TRBV2	NA	CASMRTVSYNEQFF	TGTGCCAGCATGAGGACAGTCTCCTACAATGAGCAGTTCTTC
TRBJ2-7	few	TRBV27	NA	CASSQGLPSYEQYF	TGTGCCAGCAGTCAAGGACTCCCTTCCTACGAGCAGTACTTC
TRBJ2-7	once	TRBV27	NA	CASSFGPMLYEQYF	TGTGCCAGCAGTTTCGGACCTATGCTCTACGAGCAGTACTTC
TRBJ1-1	NA	TRBV18	TRBD1	CASSGDRAPNTEAFF	TGTGCCAGCTCGGGGGACAGGGCCCCGAACACTGAAGCTTTCTTT
TRBJ2-1	NA	TRBV5-6	TRBD2	CASSLGVLAGGLGEQFF	TGTGCCAGCAGCTTGGGGGTCCTAGCGGGGGGGCTTGGTGAGCAGTTCTTC
TRBJ2-7	few	TRBV19	NA	CASSILYRYEQYF	TGTGCCAGTAGTATCCTCTATCGATACGAGCAGTACTTC
TRBJ1-4	NA	TRBV5-6	NA	CASSLKDTDEKLFF	TGTGCCAGCAGCCTAAAGGACACTGACGAAAAACTGTTTTTT
TRBJ2-3	NA	TRBV9	TRBD2	CASSPDGGRDTQYF	TGTGCCAGCAGCCCAGACGGGGGGAGGGATACGCAGTATTTT
TRBJ1-2	NA	TRBV27	NA	CASSDVTGTGNYGYTF	TGTGCCAGCAGTGATGTGACCGGGACGGGTAACTATGGCTACACCTTC
TRBJ1-1	NA	TRBV15	NA	CATSSASGGYTEAFF	TGTGCCACCAGCTCCGCCAGCGGCGGCTACACTGAAGCTTTCTTT
TRBJ2-3	NA	TRBV2	NA	CASSEVSRMDTQYF	TGTGCCAGCAGTGAAGTATCAAGAATGGATACGCAGTATTTT
TRBJ2-7	NA	TRBV28	TRBD1	CASTRTGGPYEQYF	TGTGCCAGCACCCGGACAGGGGGCCCCTACGAGCAGTACTTC
TRBJ2-3	once	TRBV5-1	TRBD2	CASSPTSGITDTQYF	TGCGCCAGCAGCCCGACTAGCGGGATCACAGATACGCAGTATTTT
TRBJ2-2	NA	TRBV6-1	NA	CASSEAFWGAGELFF	TGTGCCAGCAGTGAAGCTTTCTGGGGCGCCGGGGAGCTGTTTTTT
TRBJ2-4	NA	TRBV27	NA	CASRISITAENIQYF	TGTGCCAGCAGAATATCAATAACCGCTGAAAACATTCAGTACTTC
TRBJ1-2	NA	TRBV19	NA	CASSSQGVFHGYTF	TGTGCCAGTAGTTCGCAGGGAGTCTTTCATGGCTACACCTTC
TRBJ2-6	NA	TRBV7-9	TRBD1	CASSLYLGQGSSGANVLTF	TGTGCCAGCAGCTTGTATCTGGGACAGGGGAGCTCTGGGGCCAACGTCCTGACTTTC
TRBJ1-2	NA	TRBV30	NA	CAWNPQAPSDYTF	TGTGCCTGGAACCCACAGGCCCCTAGTGACTACACCTTC
TRBJ2-7	NA	TRBV9	NA	CASSVDFGSYEQYF	TGTGCCAGCAGCGTCGATTTCGGATCCTACGAGCAGTACTTC
TRBJ2-3	NA	TRBV27	NA	CASSKPPTDTQYF	TGTGCCAGCAGTAAACCACCCACAGATACGCAGTATTTT
TRBJ2-5	NA	TRBV14	NA	CASSQDGKVWQNSRQETQYF	TGTGCCAGCAGCCAAGATGGAAAAGTATGGCAGAACAGCCGCCAAGAGACCCAGTACTTC
TRBJ2-5	NA	TRBV28	TRBD1	CASSARTGGVETQYF	TGTGCCAGCAGTGCTCGGACAGGGGGCGTTGAGACCCAGTACTTC
TRBJ2-1	once	TRBV2	NA	CASSALSGDSYNEQFF	TGTGCCAGCAGTGCTTTGTCTGGGGACTCCTACAATGAGCAGTTCTTC
TRBJ2-3	NA	TRBV5-6	TRBD2	CASSLPGLAATDTQYF	TGTGCCAGCAGCTTACCGGGACTAGCGGCCACAGATACGCAGTATTTT
TRBJ2-6	NA	TRBV7-8	NA	CASSFPQGLSSGANVLTF	TGTGCCAGCAGCTTTCCGCAGGGGTTGAGCTCTGGGGCCAACGTCCTGACTTTC
TRBJ1-6	NA	TRBV7-6	NA	CASSLGSRLNNSPLHF	TGTGCCAGCAGCTTAGGGTCCCGGCTCAATAATTCACCCCTCCACTTT
TRBJ2-3	NA	TRBV5-1	TRBD1	CASSLGQGFADTQYF	TGCGCCAGCAGCTTGGGACAGGGGTTTGCAGATACGCAGTATTTT
TRBJ1-4	NA	TRBV2	NA	CASRDPIATNEKLFF	TGTGCCAGCAGGGACCCCATTGCAACTAATGAAAAACTGTTTTTT
TRBJ2-1	NA	TRBV6-1	NA	CASSEAGLGGTSYNEQFF	TGTGCCAGCAGTGAAGCCGGACTAGGGGGAACCAGCTACAATGAGCAGTTCTTC
TRBJ2-3	NA	TRBV9	NA	CASSTQAGTQYF	TGTGCCAGCAGCACACAAGCCGGGACGCAGTATTTT
TRBJ2-5	NA	TRBV6-1	NA	CASTGRGGQLETQYF	TGTGCCAGCACCGGAAGGGGTGGGCAGTTAGAGACCCAGTACTTC
TRBJ2-7	NA	TRBV28	NA	CASSLSRVGEQYF	TGTGCCAGCAGTTTATCACGGGTCGGCGAGCAGTACTTC
TRBJ2-7	NA	TRBV4-1	NA	CASSQDLGPSRSYEQYF	TGCGCCAGCAGCCAAGATTTGGGCCCCAGTCGGTCCTACGAGCAGTACTTC
TRBJ1-2	NA	TRBV28	NA	CASSLFHVSRVRDYGYTF	TGTGCCAGCAGTTTGTTCCACGTATCGAGGGTCAGGGACTATGGCTACACCTTC
TRBJ1-6	NA	TRBV5-6	NA	CASSLGAIRSPLHF	TGTGCCAGCAGCTTGGGGGCCATTAGATCACCCCTCCACTTT
TRBJ2-7	NA	TRBV5-4	NA	CASSQGLLEQYF	TGTGCCAGCAGCCAGGGACTGCTGGAGCAGTACTTC
TRBJ1-2	few	TRBV2	NA	CASAGVDYGYTF	TGTGCCAGCGCAGGGGTCGACTATGGCTACACCTTC
TRBJ1-1	NA	TRBV5-4	NA	CASSFGHQLNTEAFF	TGTGCCAGCAGCTTTGGACACCAATTGAACACTGAAGCTTTCTTT
TRBJ1-1	NA	TRBV7-9	NA	CASSRLAEAFF	TGTGCCAGCAGCCGTCTCGCTGAAGCTTTCTTT
TRBJ2-2	NA	TRBV13	TRBD1	CASSSGTGSTGELFF	TGTGCCAGCAGCTCCGGGACAGGGAGTACCGGGGAGCTGTTTTTT
TRBJ2-2	NA	TRBV5-4	TRBD1	CASSSTGQGYTGELFF	TGTGCCAGCAGCTCAACGGGACAGGGGTACACCGGGGAGCTGTTTTTT
TRBJ2-2	NA	TRBV5-8	TRBD2	CASSLGLAGGGDTGELFF	TGTGCCAGCAGCTTGGGACTAGCGGGAGGAGGGGACACCGGGGAGCTGTTTTTT
TRBJ1-6	NA	TRBV4-3	NA	CASSLGRGNSPLHF	TGCGCCAGCAGCCTAGGACGGGGTAATTCACCCCTCCACTTT
TRBJ1-3	once	TRBV7-2	NA	CASNLVGGAGGNTIYF	TGTGCCAGCAACCTCGTGGGGGGGGCGGGTGGAAACACCATATATTTT
TRBJ2-2	NA	TRBV10-1	TRBD1	CASDDRGGTGELFF	TGCGCCAGCGACGACAGGGGCGGCACCGGGGAGCTGTTTTTT
TRBJ1-4	NA	TRBV6-1	NA	CASSVAEGYEKLFF	TGTGCCAGCAGTGTGGCAGAGGGATATGAAAAACTGTTTTTT